The rows below give T cell receptor beta chains drawn from one sample of a study of blood T cell repertoires in COVID-19. Method: immunoSEQ multiplex PCR; TCRdb's copy keeps in-frame clones and lacks some. Of 150,000 to 200,000 clones in the sample, 75% to 90% were seen once. The sequenced sample consisted of PBMCs or T cells enriched from blood (not recorded which). These receptors were collected from a man in his sixties or seventies who had been exposed to COVID-19. CDR3s include the opening cysteine and the closing phenylalanine or tryptophan. D genes are given only for firm matches. Some rows mark clone size as missing; the rest say once, few, many or name a class of expanded clone.

d_call	v_call	clone_size	j_call	cdr3_nt	cdr3_aa
TRBD2	TRBV11-2	NA	TRBJ2-7	TGTGCCAGCAGCTTAATTGGCGGGGGGTCCTACGAGCAGTACTTC	CASSLIGGGSYEQYF
TRBD2	TRBV7-2	NA	TRBJ2-5	TGTGCCAGCAGCCGTCGGGGGGGCTCGGAGACCCAGTACTTC	CASSRRGGSETQYF
TRBD1	TRBV10-2	NA	TRBJ1-2	TGCGCCAGCAGTGAACGGGCAGGGGGCTACTATGGCTACACCTTC	CASSERAGGYYGYTF
TRBD1	TRBV9	few	TRBJ2-2	TGTGCCAGCAGCGTAGGACAGGGGGTGAACGGGGAGCTGTTTTTT	CASSVGQGVNGELFF
NA	TRBV11-3	NA	TRBJ2-1	TGTGCCAGCAGCCGAGAGGTGGGTGAGCAGTTCTTC	CASSREVGEQFF
TRBD2	TRBV6-5	NA	TRBJ2-1	TGTGCCAGCAGTTACTCCACTAGCGGGGGTGGCAATGAGCAGTTCTTC	CASSYSTSGGGNEQFF
TRBD2	TRBV5-1	NA	TRBJ2-2	TGCGCCAGCAGCTTCAGGGAGGGGAACACCGGGGAGCTGTTTTTT	CASSFREGNTGELFF
TRBD2	TRBV7-2	NA	TRBJ2-5	TGTGCCAGCAGCTCCCGGGGGGTAAATCAAGAGACCCAGTACTTC	CASSSRGVNQETQYF
TRBD1	TRBV14	NA	TRBJ1-2	TGTGCCAGCAGCCAAGAGGCCAGGGGGCACCCTCATGGCTACACCTTC	CASSQEARGHPHGYTF
TRBD2	TRBV9	once	TRBJ2-7	TGTGCCAGCAGCGTAGGCACTAGCGGGCATTACGAGCAGTACTTC	CASSVGTSGHYEQYF
TRBD2	TRBV30	NA	TRBJ2-1	TGTGCCTGGAGTAGGGCAGCGGGAGAAAACGATGAGCAGTTCTTC	CAWSRAAGENDEQFF
TRBD1	TRBV28	NA	TRBJ2-7	TGTGCCAGCACTACAGGGGGGACAGGGGTCTACGAGCAGTACTTC	CASTTGGTGVYEQYF
NA	TRBV7-2	NA	TRBJ2-1	TGTGCCAGCAGCTTAACCCTAGCGAGCAGTTACCCCTACAATGAGCAGTTCTTC	CASSLTLASSYPYNEQFF
NA	TRBV28	NA	TRBJ1-2	TGTGCCAGCAGTCCCCAGACAGGTGGGGCCTATGGCTACACCTTC	CASSPQTGGAYGYTF
NA	TRBV28	NA	TRBJ1-6	TGTGCCAGCACCCGGGGGGCGGACTCTAATTCACCCCTCCACTTT	CASTRGADSNSPLHF
NA	TRBV9	many	TRBJ2-2	TGTGCCAGCACCCCCGCGGGGAACACCGGGGAGCTGTTTTTT	CASTPAGNTGELFF
NA	TRBV27	NA	TRBJ2-2	TGTGCCAGCAGTTCAGGACTGAACACCGGGGAGCTGTTTTTT	CASSSGLNTGELFF
NA	TRBV13	NA	TRBJ1-6	TGTGCCAGCAGCTTAGGACAGGCATATAATTCACCCCTCCACTTT	CASSLGQAYNSPLHF